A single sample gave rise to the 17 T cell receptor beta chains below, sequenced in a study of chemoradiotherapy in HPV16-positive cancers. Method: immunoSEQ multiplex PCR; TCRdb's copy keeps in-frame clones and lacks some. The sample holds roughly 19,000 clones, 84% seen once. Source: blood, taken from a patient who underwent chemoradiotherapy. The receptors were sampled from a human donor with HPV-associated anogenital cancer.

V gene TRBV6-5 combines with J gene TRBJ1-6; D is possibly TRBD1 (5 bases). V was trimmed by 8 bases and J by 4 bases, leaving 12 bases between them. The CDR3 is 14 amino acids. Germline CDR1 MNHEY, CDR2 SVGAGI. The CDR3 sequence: CASGGTSYNSPLHF. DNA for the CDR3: TGTGCCAGCGGGGGGACGTCATATAATTCACCCCTCCACTTT.

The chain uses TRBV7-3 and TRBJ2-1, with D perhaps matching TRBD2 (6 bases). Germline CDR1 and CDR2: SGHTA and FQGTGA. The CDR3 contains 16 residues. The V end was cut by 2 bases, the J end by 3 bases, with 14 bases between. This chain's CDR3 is CASSLVPGERYNEQFF. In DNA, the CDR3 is TGTGCCAGCAGCTTAGTCCCGGGGGAGCGCTACAATGAGCAGTTCTTC.

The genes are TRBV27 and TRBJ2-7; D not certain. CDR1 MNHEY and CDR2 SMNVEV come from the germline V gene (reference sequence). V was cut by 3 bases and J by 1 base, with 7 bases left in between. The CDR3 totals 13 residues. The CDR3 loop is CASSLKWSYEQYF. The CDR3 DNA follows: TGTGCCAGCAGTTTGAAGTGGTCCTACGAGCAGTACTTC.

CDR3 DNA sequence: TGTGCCAGCAGTGCCCCCAGGGCAGGCAGCAATCAGCCCCAGCATTTT. Protein: CASSAPRAGSNQPQHF. The rearrangement uses TRBV2 and TRBJ1-5; D might be TRBD1 (5 bases). Between the trimmed V and J ends, which lost 4 bases and 1 base, there was a span of 14 bases. This CDR3 has 16 residues. Germline CDR1 SNHLY, CDR2 FYNNEI.

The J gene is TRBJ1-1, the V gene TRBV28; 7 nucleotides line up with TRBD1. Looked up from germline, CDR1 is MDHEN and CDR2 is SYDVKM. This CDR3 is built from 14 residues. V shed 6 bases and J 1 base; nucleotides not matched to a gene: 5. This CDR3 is CASSGDRENTEAFF. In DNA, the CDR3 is TGTGCCAGCAGCGGTGACAGGGAGAACACTGAAGCTTTCTTT. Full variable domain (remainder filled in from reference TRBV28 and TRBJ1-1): DVKVTQSSRYLVKRTGEKVFLECVQDMDHENMFWYRQDPGLGLRLIYFSYDVKMKEKGDIPEGYSVSREKKERFSLILESASTNQTSMYLCASSGDRENTEAFFGQGTRLTVV.

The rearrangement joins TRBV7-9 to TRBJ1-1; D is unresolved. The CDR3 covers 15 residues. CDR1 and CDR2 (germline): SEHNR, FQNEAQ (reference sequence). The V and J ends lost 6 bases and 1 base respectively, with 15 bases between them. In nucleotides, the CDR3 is TGTGCCAGCAGTCCAGAGGCCAGACCGAACACTGAAGCTTTCTTT. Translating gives CASSPEARPNTEAFF.

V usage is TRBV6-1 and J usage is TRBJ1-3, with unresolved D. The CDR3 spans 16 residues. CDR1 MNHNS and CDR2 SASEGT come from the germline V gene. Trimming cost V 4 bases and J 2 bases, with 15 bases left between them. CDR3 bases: TGTGCCAGCAGTGCGTCCGGGATAAGGGCTGGAAACACCATATATTTT. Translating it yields CASSASGIRAGNTIYF.

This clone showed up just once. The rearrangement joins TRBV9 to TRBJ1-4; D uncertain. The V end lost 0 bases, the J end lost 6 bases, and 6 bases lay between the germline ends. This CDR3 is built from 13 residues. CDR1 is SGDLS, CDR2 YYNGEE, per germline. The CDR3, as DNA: TGTGCCAGCAGCGTAGGGGGTGATGAAAAACTGTTTTTT. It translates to CASSVGGDEKLFF.

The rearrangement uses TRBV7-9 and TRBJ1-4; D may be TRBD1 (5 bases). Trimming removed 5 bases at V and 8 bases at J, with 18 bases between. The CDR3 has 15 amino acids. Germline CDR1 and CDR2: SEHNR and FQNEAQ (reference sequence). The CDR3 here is CASSPGELLYEKLFF. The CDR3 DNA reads TGTGCCAGCAGCCCGGGGGAGCTATTATACGAAAAACTGTTTTTT.

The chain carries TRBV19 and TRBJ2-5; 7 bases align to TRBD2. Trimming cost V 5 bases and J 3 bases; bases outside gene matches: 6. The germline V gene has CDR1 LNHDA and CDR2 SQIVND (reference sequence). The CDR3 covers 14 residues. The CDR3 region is CASSPLRGEETQYF. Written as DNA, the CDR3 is TGTGCCAGTAGTCCGCTTCGGGGGGAAGAGACCCAGTACTTC.

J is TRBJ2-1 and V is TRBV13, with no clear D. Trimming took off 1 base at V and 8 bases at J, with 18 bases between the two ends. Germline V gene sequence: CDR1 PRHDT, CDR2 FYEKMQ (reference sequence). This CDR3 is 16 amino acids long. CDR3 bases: TGTGCCAGCAGCTTAGTGACCCCCCTCAATGGGGATGAGCAGTTCTTC. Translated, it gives CASSLVTPLNGDEQFF.

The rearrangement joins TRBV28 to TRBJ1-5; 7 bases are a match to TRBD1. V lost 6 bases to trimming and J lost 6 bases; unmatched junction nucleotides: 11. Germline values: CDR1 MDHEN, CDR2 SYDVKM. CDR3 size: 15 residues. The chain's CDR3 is CASSPTRGGIQPQHF. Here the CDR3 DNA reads TGTGCCAGCAGCCCCACCAGGGGGGGGATTCAGCCCCAGCATTTT. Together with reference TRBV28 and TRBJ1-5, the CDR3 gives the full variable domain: DVKVTQSSRYLVKRTGEKVFLECVQDMDHENMFWYRQDPGLGLRLIYFSYDVKMKEKGDIPEGYSVSREKKERFSLILESASTNQTSMYLCASSPTRGGIQPQHFGDGTRLSIL.

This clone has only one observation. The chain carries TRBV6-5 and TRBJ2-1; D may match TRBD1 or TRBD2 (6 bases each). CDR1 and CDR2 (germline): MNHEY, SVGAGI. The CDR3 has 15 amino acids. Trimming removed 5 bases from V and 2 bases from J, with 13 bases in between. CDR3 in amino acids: CASSRGGRPYNEQFF. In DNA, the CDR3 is TGTGCCAGCAGTCGAGGGGGGAGACCCTACAATGAGCAGTTCTTC.

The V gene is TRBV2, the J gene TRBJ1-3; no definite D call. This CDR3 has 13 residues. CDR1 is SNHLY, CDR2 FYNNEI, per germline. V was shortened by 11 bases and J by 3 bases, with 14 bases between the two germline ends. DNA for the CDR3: TGTGCCTCCCAAATCGGGAGTGGAAACACCATATATTTT. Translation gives CASQIGSGNTIYF.

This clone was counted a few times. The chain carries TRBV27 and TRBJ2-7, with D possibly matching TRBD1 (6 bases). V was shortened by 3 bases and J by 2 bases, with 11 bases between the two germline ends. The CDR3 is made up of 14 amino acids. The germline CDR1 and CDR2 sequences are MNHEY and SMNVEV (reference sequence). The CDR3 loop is CASSFHRETYEQYF. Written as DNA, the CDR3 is TGTGCCAGCAGTTTCCACAGGGAGACCTACGAGCAGTACTTC.

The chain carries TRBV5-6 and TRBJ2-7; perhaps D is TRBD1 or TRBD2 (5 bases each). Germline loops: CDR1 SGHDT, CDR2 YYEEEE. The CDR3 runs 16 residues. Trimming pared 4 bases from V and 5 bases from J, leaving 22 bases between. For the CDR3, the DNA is TGTGCCAGCAGCCAGACCGGGGACCCGGCTGGCGACGAGCAGTACTTC. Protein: CASSQTGDPAGDEQYF.

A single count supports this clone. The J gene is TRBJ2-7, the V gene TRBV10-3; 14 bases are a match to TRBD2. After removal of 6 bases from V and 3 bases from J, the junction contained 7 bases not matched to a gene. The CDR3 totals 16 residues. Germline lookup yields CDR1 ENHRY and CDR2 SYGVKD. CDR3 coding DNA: TGTGCCATCAGCCCTGGACTAGCGGGGGGAATCTACGAGCAGTACTTC. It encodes CAISPGLAGGIYEQYF.